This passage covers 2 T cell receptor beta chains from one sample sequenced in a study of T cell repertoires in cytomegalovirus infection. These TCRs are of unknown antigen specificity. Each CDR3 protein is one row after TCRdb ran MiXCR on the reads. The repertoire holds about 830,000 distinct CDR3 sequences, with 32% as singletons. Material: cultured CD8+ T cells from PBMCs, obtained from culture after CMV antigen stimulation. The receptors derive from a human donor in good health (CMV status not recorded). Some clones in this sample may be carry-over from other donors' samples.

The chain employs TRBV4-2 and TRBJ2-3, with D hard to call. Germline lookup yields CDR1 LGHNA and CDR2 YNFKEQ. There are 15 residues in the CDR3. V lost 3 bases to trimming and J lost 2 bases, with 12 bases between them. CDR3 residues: CASSQGLGHTDTQYF. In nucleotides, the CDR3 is TGTGCCAGCAGCCAGGGCTTGGGCCACACAGATACGCAGTATTTT.

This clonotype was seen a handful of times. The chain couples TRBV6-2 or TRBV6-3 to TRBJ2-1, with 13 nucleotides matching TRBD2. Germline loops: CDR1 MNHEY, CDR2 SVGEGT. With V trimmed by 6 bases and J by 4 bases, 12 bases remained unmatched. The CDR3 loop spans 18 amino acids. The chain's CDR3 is CASRYERTSGGLYNEQFF. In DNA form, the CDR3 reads TGTGCCAGCAGATACGAGAGGACTAGCGGGGGCCTATACAATGAGCAGTTCTTC.